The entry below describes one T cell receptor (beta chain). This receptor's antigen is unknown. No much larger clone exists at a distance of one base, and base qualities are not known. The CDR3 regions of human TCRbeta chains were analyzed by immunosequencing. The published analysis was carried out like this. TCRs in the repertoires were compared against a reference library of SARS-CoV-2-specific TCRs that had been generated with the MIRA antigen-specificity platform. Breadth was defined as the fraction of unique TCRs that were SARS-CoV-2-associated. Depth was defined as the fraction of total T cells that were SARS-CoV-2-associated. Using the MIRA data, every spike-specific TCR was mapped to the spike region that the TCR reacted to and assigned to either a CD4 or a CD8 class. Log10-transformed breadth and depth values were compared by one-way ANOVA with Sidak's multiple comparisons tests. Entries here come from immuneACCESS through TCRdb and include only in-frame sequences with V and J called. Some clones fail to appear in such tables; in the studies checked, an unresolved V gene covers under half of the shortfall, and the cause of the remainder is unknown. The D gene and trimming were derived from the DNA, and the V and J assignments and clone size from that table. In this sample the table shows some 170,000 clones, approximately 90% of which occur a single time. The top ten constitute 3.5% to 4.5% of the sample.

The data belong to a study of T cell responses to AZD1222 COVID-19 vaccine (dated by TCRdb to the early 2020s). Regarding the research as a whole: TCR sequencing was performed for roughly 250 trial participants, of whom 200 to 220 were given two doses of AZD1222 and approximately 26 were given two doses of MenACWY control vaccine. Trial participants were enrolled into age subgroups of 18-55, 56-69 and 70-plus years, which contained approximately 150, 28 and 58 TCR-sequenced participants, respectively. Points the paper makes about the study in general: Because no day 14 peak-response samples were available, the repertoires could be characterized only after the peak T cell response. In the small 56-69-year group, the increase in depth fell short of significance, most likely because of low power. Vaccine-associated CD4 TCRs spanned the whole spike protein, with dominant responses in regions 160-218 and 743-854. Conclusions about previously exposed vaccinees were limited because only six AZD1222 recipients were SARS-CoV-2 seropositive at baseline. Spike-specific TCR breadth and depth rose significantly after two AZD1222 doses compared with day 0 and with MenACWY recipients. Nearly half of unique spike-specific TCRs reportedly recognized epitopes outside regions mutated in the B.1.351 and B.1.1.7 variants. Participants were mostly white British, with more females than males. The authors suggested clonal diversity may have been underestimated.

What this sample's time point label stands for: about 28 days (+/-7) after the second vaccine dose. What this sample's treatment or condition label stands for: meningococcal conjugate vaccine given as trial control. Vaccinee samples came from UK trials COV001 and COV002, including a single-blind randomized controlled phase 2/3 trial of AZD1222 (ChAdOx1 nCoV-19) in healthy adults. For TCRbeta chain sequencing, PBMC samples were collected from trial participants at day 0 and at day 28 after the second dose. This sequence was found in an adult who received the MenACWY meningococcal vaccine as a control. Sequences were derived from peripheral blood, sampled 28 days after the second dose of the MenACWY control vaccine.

The bases are TGTGCCAGCAGCTTAGAGGTTCGAACTGGTAATTCACCCCTCCACTTT. This yields the protein CASSLEVRTGNSPLHF. Recombination joined TRBV7-6 with TRBJ1-6; the D gene remains uncertain. From cysteine to phenylalanine, the CDR3 is 16 amino acids long. The DNA shown is the 48-base CDR3, in frame from base 1. CDR1 and CDR2 are read off the germline V gene as SGHVS and FNYEAQ. V loses 1 base of germline sequence and J loses 6 bases, and the interval between the two ends is 13 bases. The full variable domain, completed from the reference TRBV7-6 and TRBJ1-6 proteins outside the CDR3, reads GAGVSQSPRYKVTKRGQDVALRCDPISGHVSLYWYRQALGQGPEFLTYFNYEAQQDKSGLPNDRFSAERPEGSISTLTIQRTEQRDSAMYRCASSLEVRTGNSPLHFGNGTRLTVT.